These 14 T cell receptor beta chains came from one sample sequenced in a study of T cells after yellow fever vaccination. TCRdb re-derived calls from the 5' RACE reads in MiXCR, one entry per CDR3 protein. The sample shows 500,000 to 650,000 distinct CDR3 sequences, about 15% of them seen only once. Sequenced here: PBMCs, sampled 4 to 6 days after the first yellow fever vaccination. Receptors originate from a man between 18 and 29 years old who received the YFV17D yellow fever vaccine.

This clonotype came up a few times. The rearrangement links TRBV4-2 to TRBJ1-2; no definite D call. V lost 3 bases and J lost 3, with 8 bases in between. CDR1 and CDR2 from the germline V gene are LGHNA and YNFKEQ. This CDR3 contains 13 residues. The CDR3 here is CASSQDGYYGYTF. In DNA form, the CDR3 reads TGTGCCAGCAGCCAGGACGGATACTATGGCTACACCTTC.

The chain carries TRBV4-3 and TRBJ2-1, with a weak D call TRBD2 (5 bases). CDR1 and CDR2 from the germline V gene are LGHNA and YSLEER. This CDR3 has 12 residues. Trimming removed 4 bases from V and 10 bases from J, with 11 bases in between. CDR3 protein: CASSRSPGEQFF. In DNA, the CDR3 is TGCGCCAGCAGCCGTTCCCCGGGGGAGCAGTTCTTC.

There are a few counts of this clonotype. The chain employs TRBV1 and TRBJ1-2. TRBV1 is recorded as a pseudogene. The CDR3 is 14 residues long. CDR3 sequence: CTSGRKPEEFSGTF. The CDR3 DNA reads TGCACCAGCGGCAGAAAGCCAGAAGAGTTTTCCGGCACCTTC.

The CDR3 loop reads CASSLTGPINEKLFF. As DNA, the CDR3 is TGCGCCAGCAGCTTAACAGGGCCCATTAATGAAAAACTGTTTTTT. The J gene is TRBJ1-4, the V gene TRBV5-1, with TRBD1 as a possible D gene (6 bases). CDR1 is SGHRS and CDR2 is YFSETQ in the germline V gene. Between the trimmed V and J ends, which lost 2 bases and 4 bases, there was a span of 12 bases. CDR3 size: 15 residues.

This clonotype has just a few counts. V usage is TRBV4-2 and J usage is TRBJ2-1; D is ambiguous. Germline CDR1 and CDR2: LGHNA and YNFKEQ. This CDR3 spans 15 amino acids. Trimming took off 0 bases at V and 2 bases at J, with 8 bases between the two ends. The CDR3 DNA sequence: TGTGCCAGCAGCCAAGATCTGAGGACCTACAATGAGCAGTTCTTC. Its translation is CASSQDLRTYNEQFF.

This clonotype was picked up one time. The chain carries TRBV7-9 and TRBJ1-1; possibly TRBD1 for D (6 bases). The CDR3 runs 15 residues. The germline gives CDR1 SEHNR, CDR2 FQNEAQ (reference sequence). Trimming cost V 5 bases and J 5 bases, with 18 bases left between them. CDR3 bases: TGTGCCAGCAGCGGGGGCCAACAGGGAAGGACTGAAGCTTTCTTT. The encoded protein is CASSGGQQGRTEAFF.

The CDR3 DNA follows: TGCAGTGCTGGCACAGGGGTTTACGGGGAGCTGTTTTTT. Protein product: CSAGTGVYGELFF. The rearrangement joins TRBV20-1 to TRBJ2-2; TRBD1 matches at 7 bases. Trimming cost V 5 bases and J 7 bases; bases outside gene matches: 7. Germline values: CDR1 DFQATT, CDR2 SNEGSKA (reference sequence). The CDR3 spans 13 residues.

The chain's CDR3 is CASSVEKASGYTGELFF. Written as DNA, the CDR3 is TGTGCCAGCAGCGTAGAGAAGGCTAGCGGATACACCGGGGAGCTGTTTTTT. This chain connects TRBV9 to TRBJ2-2, with 7 bases identical to TRBD2. CDR3 length: 17 residues. CDR1 is SGDLS, CDR2 YYNGEE, per germline. The ends lost 0 bases at V and 3 bases at J; junction bases unmatched: 8.

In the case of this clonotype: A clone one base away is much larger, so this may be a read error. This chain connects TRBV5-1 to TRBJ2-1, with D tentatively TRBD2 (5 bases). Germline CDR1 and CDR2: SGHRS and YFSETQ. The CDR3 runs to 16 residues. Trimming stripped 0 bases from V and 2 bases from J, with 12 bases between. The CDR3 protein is CASSLAPGSTYNEQFF. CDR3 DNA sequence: TGCGCCAGCAGCTTGGCCCCGGGGAGCACCTACAATGAGCAGTTCTTC.

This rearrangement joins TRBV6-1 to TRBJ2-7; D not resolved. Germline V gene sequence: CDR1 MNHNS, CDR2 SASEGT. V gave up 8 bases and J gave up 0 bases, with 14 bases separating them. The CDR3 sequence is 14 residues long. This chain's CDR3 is CASQRQAFSYEQYF. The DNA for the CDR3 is TGTGCCAGCCAGAGGCAGGCCTTCTCCTACGAGCAGTACTTC.

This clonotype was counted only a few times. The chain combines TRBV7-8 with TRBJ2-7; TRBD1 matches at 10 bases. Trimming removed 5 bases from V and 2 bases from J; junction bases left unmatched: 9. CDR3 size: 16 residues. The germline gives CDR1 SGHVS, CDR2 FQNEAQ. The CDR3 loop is CASSPRGQGLAYEQYV. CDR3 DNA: TGTGCCAGCAGCCCCCGGGGACAGGGGCTAGCCTACGAGCAGTACGTC.

CDR3 sequence: CASSVERYLGVNSPLHF. DNA of the CDR3: TGTGCCAGCAGCGTAGAAAGGTATTTGGGGGTTAATTCACCCCTCCACTTT. V gene TRBV9 combines with J gene TRBJ1-6; possible D gene TRBD1, 5 bases. The CDR3 loop spans 17 amino acids. Trimming left V 0 bases short and J 6 bases short, with 16 bases between. The germline CDR1 and CDR2 sequences are SGDLS and YYNGEE.

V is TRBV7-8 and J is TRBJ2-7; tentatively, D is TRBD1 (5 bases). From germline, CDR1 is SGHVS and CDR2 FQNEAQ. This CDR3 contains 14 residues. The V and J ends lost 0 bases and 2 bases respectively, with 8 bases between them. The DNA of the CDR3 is TGTGCCAGCAGCTTAGCGAAAGGGGCCTACGAGCAGTACTTC. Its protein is CASSLAKGAYEQYF.

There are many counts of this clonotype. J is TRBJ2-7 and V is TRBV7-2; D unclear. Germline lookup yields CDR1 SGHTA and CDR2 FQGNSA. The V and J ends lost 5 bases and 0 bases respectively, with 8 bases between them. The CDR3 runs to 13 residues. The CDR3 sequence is CASSEVPSYEQYV. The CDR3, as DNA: TGTGCCAGCAGCGAAGTACCCTCCTACGAGCAGTACGTC.